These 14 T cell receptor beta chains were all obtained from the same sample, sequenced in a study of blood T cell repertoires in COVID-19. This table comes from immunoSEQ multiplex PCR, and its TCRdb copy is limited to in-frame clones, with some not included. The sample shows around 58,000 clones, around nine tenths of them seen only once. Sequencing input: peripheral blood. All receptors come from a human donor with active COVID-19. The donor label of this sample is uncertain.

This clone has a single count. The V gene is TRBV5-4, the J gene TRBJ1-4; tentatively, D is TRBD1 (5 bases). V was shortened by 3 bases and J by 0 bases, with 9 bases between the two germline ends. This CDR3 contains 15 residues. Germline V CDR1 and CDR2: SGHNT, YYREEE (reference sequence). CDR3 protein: CASSYGGTTNEKLFF. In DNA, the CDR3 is TGTGCCAGCAGCTACGGGGGTACAACTAATGAAAAACTGTTTTTT.

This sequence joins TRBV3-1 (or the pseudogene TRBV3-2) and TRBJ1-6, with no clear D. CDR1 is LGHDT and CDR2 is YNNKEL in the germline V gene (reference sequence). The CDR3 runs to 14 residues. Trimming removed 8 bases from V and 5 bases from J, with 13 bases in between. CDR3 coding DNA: TGTGCCAGCCGATGGGCGGAGGATAATTCACCCCTCCACTTT. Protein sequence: CASRWAEDNSPLHF.

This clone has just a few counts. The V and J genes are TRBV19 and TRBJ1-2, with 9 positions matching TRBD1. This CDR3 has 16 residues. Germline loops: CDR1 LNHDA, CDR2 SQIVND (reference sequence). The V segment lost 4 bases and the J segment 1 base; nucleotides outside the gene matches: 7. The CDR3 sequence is CASSNRWTGVNYGYTF. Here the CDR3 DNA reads TGTGCCAGTAGTAACCGATGGACAGGGGTTAACTATGGCTACACCTTC. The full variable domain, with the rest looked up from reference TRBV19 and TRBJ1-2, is DGGITQSPKYLFRKEGQNVTLSCEQNLNHDAMYWYRQDPGQGLRLIYYSQIVNDFQKGDIAEGYSVSREKKESFPLTVTSAQKNPTAFYLCASSNRWTGVNYGYTFGSGTRLTVV.

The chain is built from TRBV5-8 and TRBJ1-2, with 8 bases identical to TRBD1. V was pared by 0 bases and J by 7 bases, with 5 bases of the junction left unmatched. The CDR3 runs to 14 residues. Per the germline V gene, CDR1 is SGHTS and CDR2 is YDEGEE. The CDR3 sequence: CASSLVGQGSGYTF. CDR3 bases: TGTGCCAGCAGCTTGGTTGGACAGGGATCTGGCTACACCTTC. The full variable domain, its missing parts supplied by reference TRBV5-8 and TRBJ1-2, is EAGVTQSPTHLIKTRGQQATLRCSPISGHTSVYWYQQALGLGLQFLLWYDEGEERNRGNFPPRFSGRQFPNYSSELNVNALELEDSALYLCASSLVGQGSGYTFGSGTRLTVV.

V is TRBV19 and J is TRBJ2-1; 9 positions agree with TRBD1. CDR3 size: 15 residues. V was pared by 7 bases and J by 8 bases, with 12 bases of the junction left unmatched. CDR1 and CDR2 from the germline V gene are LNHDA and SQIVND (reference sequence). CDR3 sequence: CASKTGTGFNHEQFF. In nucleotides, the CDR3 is TGTGCCAGTAAGACCGGGACAGGGTTTAATCATGAGCAGTTCTTC.

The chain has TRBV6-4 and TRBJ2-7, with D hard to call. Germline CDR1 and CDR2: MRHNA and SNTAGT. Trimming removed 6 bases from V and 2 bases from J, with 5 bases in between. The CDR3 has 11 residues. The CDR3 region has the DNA TGTGCCAGCAGCGTCCCCTACGAGCAGTACGTC. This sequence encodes CASSVPYEQYV.

As DNA, the CDR3 is TGTGCCATTGGACAGATGAACACTGAAGCTTTCTTT. Encoded protein: CAIGQMNTEAFF. The J gene is TRBJ1-1, the V gene TRBV6-5; TRBD1 might be the D (6 bases). The CDR3 runs 12 residues. The V gene lost 10 bases and the J gene lost 0 bases, with 9 bases spanning the gap. Germline CDR1 MNHEY, CDR2 SVGAGI.

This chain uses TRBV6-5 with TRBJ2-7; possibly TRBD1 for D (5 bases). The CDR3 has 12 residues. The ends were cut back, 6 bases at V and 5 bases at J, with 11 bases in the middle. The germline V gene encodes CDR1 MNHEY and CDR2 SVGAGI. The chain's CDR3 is CASSPGYHEQYF. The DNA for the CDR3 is TGTGCCAGCAGCCCAGGGTACCACGAGCAGTACTTC.

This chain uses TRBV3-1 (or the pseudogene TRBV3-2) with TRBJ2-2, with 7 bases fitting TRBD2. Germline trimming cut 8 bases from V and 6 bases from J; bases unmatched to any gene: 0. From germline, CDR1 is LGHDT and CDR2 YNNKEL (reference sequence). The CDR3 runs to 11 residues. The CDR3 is CASGRAGELFF. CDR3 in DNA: TGTGCCAGCGGGAGGGCCGGGGAGCTGTTTTTT.

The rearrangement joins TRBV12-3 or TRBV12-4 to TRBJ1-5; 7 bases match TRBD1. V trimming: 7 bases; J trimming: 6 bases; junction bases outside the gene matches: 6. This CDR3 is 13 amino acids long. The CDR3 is CASTARGSQPQHF. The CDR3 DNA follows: TGTGCCAGCACCGCCAGGGGGTCTCAGCCCCAGCATTTT.

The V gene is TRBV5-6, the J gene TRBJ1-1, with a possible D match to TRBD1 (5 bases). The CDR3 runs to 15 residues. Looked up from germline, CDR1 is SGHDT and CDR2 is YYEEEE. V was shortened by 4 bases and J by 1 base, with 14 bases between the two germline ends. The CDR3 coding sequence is TGTGCCAGCAGCCTGCCCCGGGGGGGGAACACTGAAGCTTTCTTT. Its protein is CASSLPRGGNTEAFF.

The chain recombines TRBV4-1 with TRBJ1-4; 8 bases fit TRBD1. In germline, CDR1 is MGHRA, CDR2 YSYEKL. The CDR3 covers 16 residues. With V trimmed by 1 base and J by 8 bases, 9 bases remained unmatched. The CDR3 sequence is CASSQVLQGGGEKLFF. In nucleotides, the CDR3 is TGCGCCAGCAGCCAAGTCCTACAGGGGGGAGGAGAAAAACTGTTTTTT.

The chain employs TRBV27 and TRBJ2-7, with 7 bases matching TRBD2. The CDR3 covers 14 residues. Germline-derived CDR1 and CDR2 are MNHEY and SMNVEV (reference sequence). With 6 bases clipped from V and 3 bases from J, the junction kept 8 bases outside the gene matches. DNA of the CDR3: TGTGCCAGCAGACCGGGAGGACTGTACTACGAGCAGTACTTC. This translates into CASRPGGLYYEQYF.

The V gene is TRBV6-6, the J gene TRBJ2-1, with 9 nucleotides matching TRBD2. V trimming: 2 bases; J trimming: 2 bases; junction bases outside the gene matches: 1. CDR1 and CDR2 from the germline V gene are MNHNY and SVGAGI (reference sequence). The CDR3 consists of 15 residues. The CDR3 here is CASSYGGRAYNEQFF. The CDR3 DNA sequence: TGTGCCAGCAGTTACGGCGGGAGGGCCTACAATGAGCAGTTCTTC.